This TCR beta chain originates from a study of cytomegalovirus exposure and HLA in healthy donors. Germline CDR1 reads GTSNPN; CDR2 reads SVGIG (reference sequence). The J segment lost 4 bases and the V segment lost 7 bases, leaving 10 bases of the junction unmatched. The CDR3 extends over 13 amino acids. Profiled with immunoSEQ multiplex PCR; TCRdb holds only in-frame clones, not every one. The sample holds about 150,000 clones; 85% to 90% are singletons and the top ten take 3.3%. Sequencing was done on a sample of PBMCs. The clonotype was recovered from a woman aged 18-29 years in good health and CMV-seropositive. The genes are TRBV30 and TRBJ2-7, with 7 bases matching TRBD1. CDR3 bases: TGTGCCTTGAAAACCACAGGGGTATACGAGCAGTACTTC. Its protein product is CALKTTGVYEQYF.